This T cell receptor beta chain was identified during a study of blood T cells in healthy people across ages. PBMCs were isolated at a quantity of at least 6.5 million per sample. Combining a sample-barcoded 5' primer with a J-beta primer mix, a second PCR ran for 7 to 11 cycles. TCRdb passed the 5' RACE reads through MiXCR, listing each CDR3 protein once. The table shows about 1.1 million distinct CDR3 sequences, with roughly two fifths occurring only once. This CDR3 spans 15 amino acids. V lost 2 bases, J lost 0 bases, and 2 bases stayed unmatched. The germline gives CDR1 SGHTA, CDR2 FQGNSA. The source material was blood. The TCR comes from a man aged 18 to 35 in good health. J is TRBJ2-3 and V is TRBV7-2, with 7 bases identical to TRBD2. The CDR3 reads CASSLREESTDTQYF. In nucleotides, the CDR3 is TGTGCCAGCAGCTTACGGGAGGAAAGCACAGATACGCAGTATTTT.